The 11 T cell receptor beta chains below all came from one sample that was sequenced in a study of blood T cell repertoires in COVID-19. Measured with immunoSEQ multiplex PCR; TCRdb has only the in-frame clones, and not every one. The table lists about 220,000 clones, over 70% of them singletons. Material for sequencing was peripheral blood. All receptors derive from a woman between 70 and 85 years old with acute or convalescent COVID-19.

This clone was seen once. The V gene is TRBV11-2, the J gene TRBJ2-7; D remains ambiguous. From germline, CDR1 is SGHAT and CDR2 FQNNGV. The CDR3 totals 12 residues. V lost 3 bases and J lost 3, with 6 bases in between. The CDR3 DNA follows: TGTGCCAGCAGCTTCAGTGGCTACGAGCAGTACGTC. This codes for CASSFSGYEQYV.

This chain connects TRBV7-3 to TRBJ2-1; D is possibly TRBD2 (6 bases). V was pared by 5 bases and J by 2 bases, with 13 bases between. This CDR3 region has 15 residues. Germline V CDR1 and CDR2: SGHTA, FQGTGA. CDR3 sequence: CASSPSAGPYNEQFF. Written as DNA, the CDR3 is TGTGCCAGCAGCCCTTCGGCGGGGCCCTACAATGAGCAGTTCTTC.

The chain couples TRBV4-1 to TRBJ1-4; weak D call: TRBD1 (6 bases). CDR1 and CDR2 (germline): MGHRA, YSYEKL. V shed 1 base and J shed 0 bases, with 12 bases lying between them. CDR3 length equals 17 residues. Here the CDR3 reads CASSQGEGQTTNEKLFF. CDR3 sequence (DNA): TGCGCCAGCAGCCAAGGAGAAGGACAGACAACTAATGAAAAACTGTTTTTT.

The CDR3 nucleotides are TGTGCCAGCAGTGACAGGGTTAGCACAGATACGCAGTATTTT. It specifies CASSDRVSTDTQYF. The chain is built from TRBV2 and TRBJ2-3; D might be TRBD1 (5 bases). Germline V gene lookup returns CDR1 SNHLY and CDR2 FYNNEI. Deletions cut 3 bases from V and 0 bases from J, with 7 bases between. The CDR3 spans 14 residues.

The rearrangement links TRBV29-1 to TRBJ2-5, with D tentatively TRBD2 (6 bases). CDR1 is SQVTM, CDR2 ANQGSEA, per germline. The CDR3 extends over 12 amino acids. Trimming took 0 bases from V and 5 from J, leaving 7 bases between them. CDR3 residues: CSVEDGRETQYF. In nucleotides, the CDR3 is TGCAGCGTTGAAGATGGGAGGGAGACCCAGTACTTC.

The chain links TRBV6-1 to TRBJ2-1; 10 bases map to TRBD2. Per germline, CDR1 MNHNS and CDR2 SASEGT. J lost 6 bases, V lost 1 base, and 15 bases had no gene match. CDR3 size: 19 residues. The CDR3 region is CASSEDVWATSGKLNEQFF. Here the CDR3 DNA reads TGTGCCAGCAGTGAAGATGTGTGGGCTACTAGCGGGAAACTCAATGAGCAGTTCTTC.

The chain recombines TRBV6-1 with TRBJ2-7; unclear D gene. Germline V gene data show CDR1 as MNHNS and CDR2 as SASEGT. Trimming removed 3 bases at V and 4 bases at J, with 4 bases between. The CDR3 totals 11 residues. In nucleotides, the CDR3 is TGTGCCAGCAGTGACCGTTACGAGCAGTACGTC. It translates to CASSDRYEQYV.

J is TRBJ2-5 and V is TRBV6-6; 7 bases fit TRBD1. The CDR3 loop spans 15 amino acids. Per the germline V gene, CDR1 is MNHNY and CDR2 is SVGAGI (reference sequence). The junction had 7 bases not matched to a gene; V was cut back by 6 bases and J by 0 bases. The CDR3 nucleotides read TGTGCCAGCAGCGATAGGGACAGAGACCAAGAGACCCAGTACTTC. This translates into CASSDRDRDQETQYF.

The V gene is TRBV9, the J gene TRBJ2-2, with 11 bases that match TRBD2. Per the germline V gene, CDR1 is SGDLS and CDR2 is YYNGEE. There are 16 residues in the CDR3. V was clipped by 3 bases and J by 8 bases; unmatched bases: 9. CDR3 sequence reads: CASSALTSGGLGELFF. The CDR3, as DNA: TGTGCCAGCAGCGCCCTTACTAGCGGGGGATTGGGGGAGCTGTTTTTT. Based on the CDR3 plus reference TRBV9 and TRBJ2-2, the full variable domain is DSGVTQTPKHLITATGQRVTLRCSPRSGDLSVYWYQQSLDQGLQFLIQYYNGEERAKGNILERFSAQQFPDLHSELNLSSLELGDSALYFCASSALTSGGLGELFFGEGSRLTVL.

The DNA of the CDR3 is TGTGCCAGCAGCTCAGACTTATTACAGGGGTTTAAGCAGTACGTC. Protein sequence: CASSSDLLQGFKQYV. The chain joins TRBV6-5 to TRBJ2-7; 7 bases map to TRBD1. Germline CDR1 is MNHEY and CDR2 is SVGAGI. Trimming cost V 6 bases and J 8 bases; bases outside gene matches: 16. There are 15 residues in the CDR3.

This clone was counted a few times. The chain carries TRBV29-1 and TRBJ1-1; 9 nucleotides match TRBD1. V was pared by 0 bases and J by 6 bases, with 8 bases of the junction left unmatched. This CDR3 contains 15 residues. CDR1 is SQVTM and CDR2 is ANQGSEA in the germline V gene. The CDR3 sequence: CSVEERDRANPEAFF. For the CDR3, the DNA is TGCAGCGTTGAAGAACGGGACAGGGCCAACCCTGAAGCTTTCTTT.